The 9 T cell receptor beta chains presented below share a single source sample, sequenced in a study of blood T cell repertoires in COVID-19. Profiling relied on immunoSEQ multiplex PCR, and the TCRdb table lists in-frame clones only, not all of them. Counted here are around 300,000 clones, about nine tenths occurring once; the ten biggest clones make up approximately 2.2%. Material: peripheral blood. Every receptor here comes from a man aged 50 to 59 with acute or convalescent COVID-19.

This CDR3 reads CASSQDRDYGYTF. CDR3 coding DNA: TGTGCCAGCAGCCAAGACAGGGACTATGGCTACACCTTC. This chain uses TRBV7-2 with TRBJ1-2, with TRBD1 matching 7 bases. This CDR3 is built from 13 residues. Trimming cost V 5 bases and J 3 bases; bases outside gene matches: 3. Germline CDR1 is SGHTA and CDR2 is FQGNSA.

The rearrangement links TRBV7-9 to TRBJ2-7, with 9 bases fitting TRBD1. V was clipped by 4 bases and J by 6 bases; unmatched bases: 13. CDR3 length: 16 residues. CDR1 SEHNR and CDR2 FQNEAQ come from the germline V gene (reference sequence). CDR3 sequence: CASSSVSRDRVGEQYF. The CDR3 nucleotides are TGTGCCAGCAGCTCAGTTTCCCGGGACAGGGTTGGCGAGCAGTACTTC.

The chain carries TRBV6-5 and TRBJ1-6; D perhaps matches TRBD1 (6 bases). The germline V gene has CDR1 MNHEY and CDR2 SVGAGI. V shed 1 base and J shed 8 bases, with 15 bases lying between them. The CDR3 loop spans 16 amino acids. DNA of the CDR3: TGTGCCAGCAGTTACTGGATACAGGGTCTGGATTCACCCCTCCACTTT. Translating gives CASSYWIQGLDSPLHF.

The CDR3 DNA is TGTGCCAGCAGCTTAGACAGAGCCCAAGAGACCCAGTACTTC. Translated: CASSLDRAQETQYF. V is TRBV7-2 and J is TRBJ2-5; D call uncertain. Germline V gives CDR1 SGHTA, CDR2 FQGNSA. CDR3 length: 14 residues. Trimming stripped 1 base from V and 1 base from J, with 7 bases between.

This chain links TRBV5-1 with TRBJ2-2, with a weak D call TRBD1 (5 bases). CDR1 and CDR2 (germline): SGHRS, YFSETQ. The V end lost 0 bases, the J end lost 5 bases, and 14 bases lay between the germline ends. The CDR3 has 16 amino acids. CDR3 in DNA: TGCGCCAGCAGCTTGGCCCAGGCAGGGAAAACCGGGGAGCTGTTTTTT. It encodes CASSLAQAGKTGELFF.

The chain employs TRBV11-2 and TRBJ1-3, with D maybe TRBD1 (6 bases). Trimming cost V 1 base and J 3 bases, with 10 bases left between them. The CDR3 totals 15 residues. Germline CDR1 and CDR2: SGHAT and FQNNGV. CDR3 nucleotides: TGTGCCAGCAGCTTAGTTGGGGGCCTTGGAAACACCATATATTTT. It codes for CASSLVGGLGNTIYF.

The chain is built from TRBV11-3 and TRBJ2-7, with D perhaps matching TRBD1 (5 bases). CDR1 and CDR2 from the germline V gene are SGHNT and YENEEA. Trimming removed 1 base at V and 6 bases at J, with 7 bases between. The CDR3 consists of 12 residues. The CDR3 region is CASSLGQGEQYF. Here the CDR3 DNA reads TGTGCCAGCAGCTTAGGCCAGGGCGAGCAGTACTTC.

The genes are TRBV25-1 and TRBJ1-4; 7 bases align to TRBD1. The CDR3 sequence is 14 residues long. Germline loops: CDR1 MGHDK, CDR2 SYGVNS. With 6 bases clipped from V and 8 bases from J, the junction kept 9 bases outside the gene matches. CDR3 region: CASRKTGEEEKLFF. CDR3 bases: TGTGCCAGCAGGAAAACAGGGGAAGAGGAAAAACTGTTTTTT.

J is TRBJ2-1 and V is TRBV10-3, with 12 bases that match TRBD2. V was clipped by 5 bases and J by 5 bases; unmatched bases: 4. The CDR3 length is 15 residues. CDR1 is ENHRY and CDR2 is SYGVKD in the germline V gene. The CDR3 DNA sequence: TGTGCCATCAGTCTAACTAGCGGGGGGCACAATGAGCAGTTCTTC. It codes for CAISLTSGGHNEQFF.